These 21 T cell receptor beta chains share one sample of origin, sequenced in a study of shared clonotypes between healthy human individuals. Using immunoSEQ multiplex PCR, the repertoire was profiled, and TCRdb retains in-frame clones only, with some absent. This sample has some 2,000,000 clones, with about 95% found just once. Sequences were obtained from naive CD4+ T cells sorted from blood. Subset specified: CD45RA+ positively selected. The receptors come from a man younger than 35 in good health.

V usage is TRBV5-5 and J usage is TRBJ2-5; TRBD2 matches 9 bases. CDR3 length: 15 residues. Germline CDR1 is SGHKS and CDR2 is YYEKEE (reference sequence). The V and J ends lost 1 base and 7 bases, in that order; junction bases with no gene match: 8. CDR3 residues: CASSLLAGGPGTQYF. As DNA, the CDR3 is TGTGCCAGCAGCTTGCTCGCGGGAGGGCCCGGGACCCAGTACTTC.

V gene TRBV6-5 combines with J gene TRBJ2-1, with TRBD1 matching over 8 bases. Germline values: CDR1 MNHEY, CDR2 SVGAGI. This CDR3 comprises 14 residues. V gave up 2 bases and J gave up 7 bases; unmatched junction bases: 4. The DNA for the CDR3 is TGTGCCAGCAGTTACAGTGGACAGGGTAATGAGCAGTTCTTC. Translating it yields CASSYSGQGNEQFF.

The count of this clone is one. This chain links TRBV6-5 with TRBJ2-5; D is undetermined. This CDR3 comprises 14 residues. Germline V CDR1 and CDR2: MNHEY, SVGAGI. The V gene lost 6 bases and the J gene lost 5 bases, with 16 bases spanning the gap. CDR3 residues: CASSQSSRIETQYF. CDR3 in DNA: TGTGCCAGCAGCCAGTCCTCTAGAATTGAGACCCAGTACTTC.

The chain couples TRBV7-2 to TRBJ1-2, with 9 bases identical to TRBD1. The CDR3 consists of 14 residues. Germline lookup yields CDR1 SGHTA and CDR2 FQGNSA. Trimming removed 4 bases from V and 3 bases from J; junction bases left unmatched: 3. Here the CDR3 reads CASSSWTGDYGYTF. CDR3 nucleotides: TGTGCCAGCAGCTCTTGGACAGGGGACTATGGCTACACCTTC.

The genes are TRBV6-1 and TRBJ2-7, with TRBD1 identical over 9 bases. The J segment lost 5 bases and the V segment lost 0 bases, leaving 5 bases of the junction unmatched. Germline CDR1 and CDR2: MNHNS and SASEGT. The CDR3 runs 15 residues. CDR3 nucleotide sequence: TGTGCCAGCAGTGAAGCCTCCGGGACAGGGAACGAGCAGTACTTC. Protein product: CASSEASGTGNEQYF.

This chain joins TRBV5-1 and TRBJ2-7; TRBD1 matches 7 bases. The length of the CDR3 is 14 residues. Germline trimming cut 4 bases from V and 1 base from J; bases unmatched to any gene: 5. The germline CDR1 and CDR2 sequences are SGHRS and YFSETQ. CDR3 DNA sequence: TGCGCCAGCAGCGCAGCAGGGGGTTCCTACGAGCAGTACTTC. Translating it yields CASSAAGGSYEQYF.

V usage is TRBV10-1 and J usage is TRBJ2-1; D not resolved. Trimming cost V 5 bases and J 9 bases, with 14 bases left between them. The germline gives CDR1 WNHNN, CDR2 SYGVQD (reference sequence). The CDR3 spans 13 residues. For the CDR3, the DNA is TGCGCCAGCAGTTCCCAGCTGGCCGGTGAGCAGTTCTTC. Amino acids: CASSSQLAGEQFF.

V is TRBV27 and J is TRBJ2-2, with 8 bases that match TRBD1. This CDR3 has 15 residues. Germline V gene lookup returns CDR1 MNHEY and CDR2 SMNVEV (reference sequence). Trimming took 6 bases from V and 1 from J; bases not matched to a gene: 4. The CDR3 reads CASRPGQVNTGELFF. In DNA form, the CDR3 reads TGTGCCAGCAGACCGGGACAGGTGAACACCGGGGAGCTGTTTTTT.

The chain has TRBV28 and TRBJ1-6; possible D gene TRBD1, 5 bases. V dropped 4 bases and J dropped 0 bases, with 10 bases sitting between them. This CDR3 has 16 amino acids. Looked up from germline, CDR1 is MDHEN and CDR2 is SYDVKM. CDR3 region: CASSSGTTSYNSPLHF. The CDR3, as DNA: TGTGCCAGCAGTTCCGGGACGACCTCCTATAATTCACCCCTCCACTTT.

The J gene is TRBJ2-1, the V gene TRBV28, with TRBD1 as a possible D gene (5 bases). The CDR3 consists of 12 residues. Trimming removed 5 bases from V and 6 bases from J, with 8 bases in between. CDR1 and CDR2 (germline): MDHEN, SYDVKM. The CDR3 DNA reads TGTGCCAGCAGTAGACAGATCAATGAGCAGTTCTTC. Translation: CASSRQINEQFF. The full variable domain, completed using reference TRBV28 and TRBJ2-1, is DVKVTQSSRYLVKRTGEKVFLECVQDMDHENMFWYRQDPGLGLRLIYFSYDVKMKEKGDIPEGYSVSREKKERFSLILESASTNQTSMYLCASSRQINEQFFGPGTRLTVL.

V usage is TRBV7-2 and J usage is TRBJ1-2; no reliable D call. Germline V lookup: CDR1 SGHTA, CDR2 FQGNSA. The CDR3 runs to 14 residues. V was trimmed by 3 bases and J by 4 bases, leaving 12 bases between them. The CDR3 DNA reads TGTGCCAGCAGCTTCAACGGACGGCTCTATGGCTACACCTTC. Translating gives CASSFNGRLYGYTF.

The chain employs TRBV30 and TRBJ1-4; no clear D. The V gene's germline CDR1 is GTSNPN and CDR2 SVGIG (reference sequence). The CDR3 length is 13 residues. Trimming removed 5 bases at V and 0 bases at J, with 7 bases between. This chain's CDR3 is CAWERATNEKLFF. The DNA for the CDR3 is TGTGCCTGGGAGAGAGCAACTAATGAAAAACTGTTTTTT. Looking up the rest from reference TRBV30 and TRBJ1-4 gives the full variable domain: SQTIHQWPATLVQPVGSPLSLECTVEGTSNPNLYWYRQAAGRGLQLLFYSVGIGQISSEVPQNLSASRPQDRQFILSSKKLLLSDSGFYLCAWERATNEKLFFGSGTQLSVL.

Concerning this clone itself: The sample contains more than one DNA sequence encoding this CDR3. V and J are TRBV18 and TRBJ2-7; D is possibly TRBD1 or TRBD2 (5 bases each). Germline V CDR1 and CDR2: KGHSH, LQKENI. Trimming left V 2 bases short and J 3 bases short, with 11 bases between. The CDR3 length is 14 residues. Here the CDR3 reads CASSPGGTGYEQYF. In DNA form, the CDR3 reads TGTGCCAGCTCACCAGGGGGTACAGGCTACGAGCAGTACTTC.

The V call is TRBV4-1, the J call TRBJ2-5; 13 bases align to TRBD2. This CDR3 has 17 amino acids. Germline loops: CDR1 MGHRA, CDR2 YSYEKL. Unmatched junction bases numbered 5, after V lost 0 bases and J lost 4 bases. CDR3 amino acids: CASSQEKGLAGSETQYF. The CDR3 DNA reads TGCGCCAGCAGCCAAGAGAAGGGACTAGCGGGATCAGAGACCCAGTACTTC.

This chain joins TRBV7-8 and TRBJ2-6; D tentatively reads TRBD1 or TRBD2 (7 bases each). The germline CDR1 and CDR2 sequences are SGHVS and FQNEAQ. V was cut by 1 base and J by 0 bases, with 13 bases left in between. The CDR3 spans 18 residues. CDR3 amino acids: CASSLEWEGASGANVLTF. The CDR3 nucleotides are TGTGCCAGCAGCTTAGAGTGGGAGGGGGCCTCTGGGGCCAACGTCCTGACTTTC.

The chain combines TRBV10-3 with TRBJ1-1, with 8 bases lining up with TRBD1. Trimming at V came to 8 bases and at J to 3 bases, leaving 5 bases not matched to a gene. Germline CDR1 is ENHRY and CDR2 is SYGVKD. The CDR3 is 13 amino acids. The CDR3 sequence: CAIAQGVDTEAFF. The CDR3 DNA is TGTGCCATCGCACAGGGGGTTGACACTGAAGCTTTCTTT.

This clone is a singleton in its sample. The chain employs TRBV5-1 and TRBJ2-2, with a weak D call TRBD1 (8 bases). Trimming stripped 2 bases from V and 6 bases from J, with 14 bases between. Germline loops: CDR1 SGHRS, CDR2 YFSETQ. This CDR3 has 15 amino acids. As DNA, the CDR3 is TGCGCCAGCAGCTTTGGACAGGGAGGGTCCGGGGAGCTGTTTTTT. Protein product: CASSFGQGGSGELFF.

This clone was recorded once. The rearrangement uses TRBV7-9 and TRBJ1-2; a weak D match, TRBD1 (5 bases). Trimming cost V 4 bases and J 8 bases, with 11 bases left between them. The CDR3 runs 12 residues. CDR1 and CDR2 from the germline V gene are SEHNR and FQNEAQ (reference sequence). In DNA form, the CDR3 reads TGTGCCAGCAGCTCCGAGGGGCACGGCTACACCTTC. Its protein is CASSSEGHGYTF.

CDR3 sequence: CASSLGVNEQFF. Here the CDR3 DNA reads TGTGCCAGCTCGCTCGGGGTGAATGAGCAGTTCTTC. The chain carries TRBV18 and TRBJ2-1; TRBD2 is a possible D gene (5 bases). Germline lookup yields CDR1 KGHSH and CDR2 LQKENI. CDR3 length: 12 residues. Deletions cut 6 bases from V and 7 bases from J, with 10 bases between.

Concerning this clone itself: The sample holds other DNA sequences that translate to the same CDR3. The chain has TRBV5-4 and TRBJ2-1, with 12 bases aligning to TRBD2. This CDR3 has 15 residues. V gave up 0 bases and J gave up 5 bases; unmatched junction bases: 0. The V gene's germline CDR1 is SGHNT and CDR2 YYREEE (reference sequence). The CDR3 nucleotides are TGTGCCAGCAGCTTGGGACTAGCGGGGGACAATGAGCAGTTCTTC. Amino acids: CASSLGLAGDNEQFF.

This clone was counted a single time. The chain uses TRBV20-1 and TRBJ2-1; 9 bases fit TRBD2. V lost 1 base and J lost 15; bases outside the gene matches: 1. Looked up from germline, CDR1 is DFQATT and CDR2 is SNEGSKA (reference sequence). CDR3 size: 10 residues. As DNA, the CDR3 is TGCAGTGCTAGAGGGACTAGCGTGTTCTTC. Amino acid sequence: CSARGTSVFF.